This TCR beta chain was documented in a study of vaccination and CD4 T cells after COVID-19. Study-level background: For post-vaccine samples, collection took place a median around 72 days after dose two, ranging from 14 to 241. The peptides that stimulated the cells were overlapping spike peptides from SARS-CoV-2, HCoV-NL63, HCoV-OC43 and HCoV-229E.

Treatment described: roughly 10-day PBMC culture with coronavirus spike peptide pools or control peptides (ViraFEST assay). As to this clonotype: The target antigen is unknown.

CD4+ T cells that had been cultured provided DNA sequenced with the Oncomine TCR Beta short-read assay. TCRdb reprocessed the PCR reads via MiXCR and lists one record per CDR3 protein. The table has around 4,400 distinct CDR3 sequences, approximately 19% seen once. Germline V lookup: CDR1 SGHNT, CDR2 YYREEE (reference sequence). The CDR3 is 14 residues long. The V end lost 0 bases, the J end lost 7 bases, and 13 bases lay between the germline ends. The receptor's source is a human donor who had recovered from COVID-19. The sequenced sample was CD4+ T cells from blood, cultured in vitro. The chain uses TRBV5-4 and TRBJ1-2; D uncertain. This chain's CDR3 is CASSLGGTKGGYTF. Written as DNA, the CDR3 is TGTGCCAGCAGCTTGGGCGGAACTAAGGGTGGCTACACCTTC.